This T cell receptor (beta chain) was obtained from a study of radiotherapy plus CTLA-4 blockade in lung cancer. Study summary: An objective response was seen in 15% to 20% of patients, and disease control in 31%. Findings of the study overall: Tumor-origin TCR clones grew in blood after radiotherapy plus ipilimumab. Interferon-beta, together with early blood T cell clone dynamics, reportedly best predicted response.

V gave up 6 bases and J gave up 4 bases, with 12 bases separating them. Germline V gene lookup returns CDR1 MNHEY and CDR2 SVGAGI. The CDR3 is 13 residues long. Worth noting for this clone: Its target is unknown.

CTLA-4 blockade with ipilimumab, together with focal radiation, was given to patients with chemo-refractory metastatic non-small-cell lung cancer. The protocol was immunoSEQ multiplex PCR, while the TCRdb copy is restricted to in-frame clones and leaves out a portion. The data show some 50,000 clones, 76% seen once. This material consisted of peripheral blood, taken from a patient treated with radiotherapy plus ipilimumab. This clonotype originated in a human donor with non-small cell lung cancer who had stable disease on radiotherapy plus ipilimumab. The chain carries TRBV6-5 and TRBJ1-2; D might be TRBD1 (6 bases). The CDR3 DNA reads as TGTGCCAGCAGCCTCTTGGACAGCTATGGCTACACCTTC. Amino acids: CASSLLDSYGYTF.